The rows below give T cell receptor beta chains drawn from one sample of a study of blood T cell repertoires in COVID-19. The assay was immunoSEQ multiplex PCR, and TCRdb's table has in-frame clones only and misses some. The table shows 200,000 to 250,000 clones, with over 60% occurring only once. Material: peripheral blood. These receptors were collected from a woman aged 70 to 79 with acute or convalescent COVID-19. CDR3s include the opening cysteine and the closing phenylalanine or tryptophan. D genes are given only for firm matches. The size of a clone is reported for some rows only, either as once, few or many, or as a class for expanded clones.

d_gene	abundance	v_gene	j_gene	CDR3aa	CDR3nt
TRBD2	-	TRBV5-1	TRBJ2-5	CASSSPGLAGRETQYF	TGCGCCAGCAGCTCACCGGGACTAGCGGGACGAGAGACCCAGTACTTC
-	-	TRBV5-1	TRBJ2-7	CASSLVGLANHEQYF	TGCGCCAGCAGCTTGGTAGGGCTAGCGAACCACGAGCAGTACTTC
-	once	TRBV6-2/TRBV6-3	TRBJ1-5	CASSSDWVGGQPQHF	TGTGCCAGCAGTTCCGACTGGGTAGGTGGTCAGCCCCAGCATTTT
TRBD2	-	TRBV15	TRBJ2-7	CATSRGGSSYEQYF	TGTGCCACCAGCAGAGGCGGGAGCAGCTACGAGCAGTACTTC
TRBD2	-	TRBV5-1	TRBJ2-3	CASSLEGSGSSPDTQYF	TGCGCCAGCAGCTTGGAAGGTAGCGGGAGTTCGCCAGATACGCAGTATTTT
-	-	TRBV15	TRBJ1-2	CATSRDYGGTNYGYTF	TGTGCCACCAGCAGAGATTATGGAGGTACTAACTATGGCTACACCTTC
TRBD2	-	TRBV11-2	TRBJ2-3	CASSLGTREGLATQYF	TGTGCCAGCAGCTTAGGTACGCGGGAGGGCCTAGCTACGCAGTATTTT
TRBD1	-	TRBV3-1/TRBV3-2	TRBJ2-3	CASSQRQGARTDTQYF	TGTGCCAGCAGCCAGCGACAGGGGGCGAGGACAGATACGCAGTATTTT
TRBD2	many	TRBV2	TRBJ2-3	CASRGTSGDTDTQYF	TGTGCCAGCAGAGGGACTAGCGGGGACACAGATACGCAGTATTTT
-	-	TRBV3-1/TRBV3-2	TRBJ1-5	CASSPTGPSNQPQHF	TGTGCCAGCAGCCCGACAGGTCCTAGCAATCAGCCCCAGCATTTT
-	-	TRBV19	TRBJ2-1	CASSPLLRSAQFF	TGTGCCAGTAGCCCCCTCCTGAGGAGCGCTCAGTTCTTC
-	-	TRBV5-1	TRBJ2-7	CASSLGASLAYEQYF	TGCGCCAGCAGCTTGGGGGCTTCTTTGGCCTACGAGCAGTACTTC
-	once	TRBV5-1	TRBJ2-5	CASSWEIGGETQYF	TGCGCCAGCAGTTGGGAAATCGGGGGAGAGACCCAGTACTTC
TRBD1	-	TRBV9	TRBJ2-2	CASRPTGYGELFF	TGTGCCAGCAGACCGACAGGGTATGGGGAGCTGTTTTTT
TRBD2	-	TRBV11-3	TRBJ2-3	CASSARPGTSGYTDTQYF	TGTGCCAGCAGCGCCAGACCTGGGACTAGCGGATACACAGATACGCAGTATTTT